The 17 T cell receptor beta chains below all came from one sample that was sequenced in a study of cytomegalovirus exposure and HLA in healthy donors. PCR primers comprised 60 Vbeta and 13 Jbeta primers. Generated by immunoSEQ multiplex PCR, the TCRdb table keeps only in-frame clones and is missing some. This sample has some 110,000 clones, with around 75% found just once. Source material: PBMCs. All receptors derive from a male donor in good health and CMV-seropositive.

V is TRBV7-3 and J is TRBJ2-1, with 7 bases aligning to TRBD2. V lost 7 bases, J lost 6 bases, and 12 bases stayed unmatched. Germline V gene data show CDR1 as SGHTA and CDR2 as FQGTGA. CDR3 size: 15 residues. The CDR3 protein is CASTPGGGRGNEQFF. CDR3 DNA sequence: TGTGCCAGCACCCCCGGGGGAGGGAGGGGCAATGAGCAGTTCTTC.

The chain couples TRBV7-2 to TRBJ2-3, with D perhaps matching TRBD2 (6 bases). The CDR3 consists of 13 residues. Looked up from germline, CDR1 is SGHTA and CDR2 is FQGNSA. Trimming stripped 2 bases from V and 5 bases from J, with 8 bases between. The CDR3 nucleotides read TGTGCCAGCAGCTTAATGGGGGGAGATACGCAGTATTTT. Residues: CASSLMGGDTQYF.

The chain couples TRBV6-5 to TRBJ1-2; 9 bases map to TRBD1. This CDR3 has 15 residues. Per germline, CDR1 MNHEY and CDR2 SVGAGI. With 6 bases clipped from V and 3 bases from J, the junction kept 8 bases outside the gene matches. The CDR3 sequence: CASRRNRGQDYGYTF. Here the CDR3 DNA reads TGTGCCAGCAGACGTAACAGGGGGCAAGACTATGGCTACACCTTC.

The rearrangement uses TRBV30 and TRBJ1-1, with a weak D call TRBD1 (5 bases). V lost 1 base, J lost 7 bases, and 13 bases lay in between. Per germline, CDR1 GTSNPN and CDR2 SVGIG (reference sequence). The CDR3 extends over 13 amino acids. The chain's CDR3 is CAWSAAGRIEAFF. CDR3 in DNA: TGTGCCTGGAGTGCGGCGGGACGGATTGAAGCTTTCTTT.

The V gene is TRBV6-5, the J gene TRBJ2-7; 9 bases line up with TRBD1. The CDR3 contains 15 residues. Germline lookup yields CDR1 MNHEY and CDR2 SVGAGI. The trim removed 2 bases at V and 5 bases at J, leaving 7 bases unmatched. This CDR3 reads CASSYGGTGTHEQYF. CDR3 nucleotide sequence: TGTGCCAGCAGTTACGGGGGGACAGGGACTCACGAGCAGTACTTC.

Notes on this clone: One end of the junction fails to match germline, which may point to a read error. The chain couples TRBV4-3 to TRBJ2-2, with 8 bases fitting TRBD2. Germline assignment: CDR1 LGHNA and CDR2 YSLEER. The CDR3 is made up of 15 amino acids. The CDR3 nucleotides read TGCGCCAGCGGCCAGGTGATTAGCGGGAAGGGGGAGCTGTTTTTT. Translated, it gives CASGQVISGKGELFF.

This chain joins TRBV13 and TRBJ2-3; TRBD2 might be the D (8 bases). CDR3 length: 16 residues. Trimming cost V 0 bases and J 4 bases, with 14 bases left between them. CDR1 is PRHDT and CDR2 is FYEKMQ in the germline V gene (reference sequence). CDR3 region: CASSLGGRGRPDTQYF. The CDR3 DNA reads as TGTGCCAGCAGCTTAGGCGGGAGGGGGCGCCCAGATACGCAGTATTTT. The full variable domain, in which reference TRBV13 and TRBJ2-3 provide the parts outside the CDR3, is AAGVIQSPRHLIKEKRETATLKCYPIPRHDTVYWYQQGPGQDPQFLISFYEKMQSDKGSIPDRFSAQQFSDYHSELNMSSLELGDSALYFCASSLGGRGRPDTQYFGPGTRLTVL.

The table lists this clone with a count of one. This chain uses TRBV6-4 with TRBJ2-6; no firm D call. V lost 4 bases, J lost 4 bases, and 17 bases lay in between. CDR3 length: 17 amino acids. Germline V gene sequence: CDR1 MRHNA, CDR2 SNTAGT. CDR3 bases: TGTGCCAGCAGTGTAGGAGCCATCGTCTCAGGGGCCAACGTCCTGACTTTC. Its translation is CASSVGAIVSGANVLTF.

The rearrangement uses TRBV7-2 and TRBJ2-1; TRBD2 aligns across 9 bases. This CDR3 comprises 15 residues. V was pared by 6 bases and J by 4 bases, with 7 bases of the junction left unmatched. Looked up from germline, CDR1 is SGHTA and CDR2 is FQGNSA. The DNA of the CDR3 is TGTGCCAGCAGGACCAGCGGGGGGACGTACAATGAGCAGTTCTTC. It yields the protein CASRTSGGTYNEQFF.

The V call is TRBV7-4, the J call TRBJ2-7, with TRBD2 identical over 13 bases. Trimming cost V 5 bases and J 4 bases; bases outside gene matches: 11. This CDR3 spans 17 amino acids. The germline V gene encodes CDR1 SGHVT and CDR2 SQSDAQ. In nucleotides, the CDR3 is TGTGCCAGCAGCCCAGGGGGACTAGCGGGGTTTCTATACGAGCAGTACTTC. It codes for CASSPGGLAGFLYEQYF.

The rearrangement joins TRBV7-3 to TRBJ2-3; no reliable D call. CDR3 length: 13 residues. Germline values: CDR1 SGHTA, CDR2 FQGTGA. V dropped 5 bases and J dropped 10 bases, with 16 bases sitting between them. CDR3 sequence (DNA): TGTGCCAGCAGCCTTCAGATGTACCAGGCGCAGTATTTT. Translated: CASSLQMYQAQYF. The entire variable domain, with the rest obtained from reference TRBV7-3 and TRBJ2-3, is as follows: GAGVSQTPSNKVTEKGKYVELRCDPISGHTALYWYRQSLGQGPEFLIYFQGTGAADDSGLPNDRFFAVRPEGSVSTLKIQRTERGDSAVYLCASSLQMYQAQYFGPGTRLTVL.

This chain uses TRBV28 with TRBJ1-5, with TRBD1 identical over 7 bases. This CDR3 contains 14 residues. Germline values: CDR1 MDHEN, CDR2 SYDVKM. Losses at the gene ends were 3 bases for V and 5 bases for J; bases not matched to a gene: 4. The CDR3: CASSLGQTHQPQHF. The DNA for the CDR3 is TGTGCCAGCAGTTTGGGACAGACCCATCAGCCCCAGCATTTT.

The chain combines TRBV7-2 with TRBJ2-7, with 7 positions matching TRBD2. V was pared by 6 bases and J by 6 bases, with 14 bases of the junction left unmatched. The CDR3 loop spans 15 amino acids. CDR1 and CDR2 (germline): SGHTA, FQGNSA. In nucleotides, the CDR3 is TGTGCCAGCAGGATCTCTTTGGCGGGAGAACCCGAGCAGTACTTC. Protein product: CASRISLAGEPEQYF.

J is TRBJ1-6 and V is TRBV7-2; 7 bases line up with TRBD1. This CDR3 has 14 residues. Looked up from germline, CDR1 is SGHTA and CDR2 is FQGNSA. V trimming: 3 bases; J trimming: 6 bases; junction bases outside the gene matches: 2. CDR3 in DNA: TGTGCCAGCAGCTTTCGGGACAGTAATTCACCCCTCCACTTT. Protein: CASSFRDSNSPLHF. The full variable domain, its missing parts supplied by reference TRBV7-2 and TRBJ1-6, is GAGVSQSPSNKVTEKGKDVELRCDPISGHTALYWYRQSLGQGLEFLIYFQGNSAPDKSGLPSDRFSAERTGGSVSTLTIQRTQQEDSAVYLCASSFRDSNSPLHFGNGTRLTVT.

The chain couples TRBV6-5 to TRBJ2-6, with D perhaps matching TRBD1 (6 bases). The V end was cut by 5 bases, the J end by 3 bases, with 8 bases between. Germline assignment: CDR1 MNHEY and CDR2 SVGAGI. CDR3 length: 14 residues. The DNA for the CDR3 is TGTGCCAGCAGTAACAGGGTTGGGGCCAACGTCCTGACTTTC. Residues: CASSNRVGANVLTF.

The CDR3 is CASSQDLGGNQETQYF. The CDR3 DNA reads as TGTGCCAGCAGCCAAGATCTAGGGGGTAACCAAGAGACCCAGTACTTC. The chain links TRBV14 to TRBJ2-5; D might be TRBD1 (6 bases). The ends were cut back, 0 bases at V and 0 bases at J, with 11 bases in the middle. Germline CDR1 and CDR2: SGHDN and FVKESK. This CDR3 region has 16 residues.

The V gene is TRBV27, the J gene TRBJ1-2; weak D call: TRBD1 (5 bases). The germline V and J ends were trimmed by 8 bases and 4 bases, with 20 bases remaining between them. This CDR3 spans 15 amino acids. CDR1 MNHEY and CDR2 SMNVEV come from the germline V gene (reference sequence). CDR3 in amino acids: CASAGAGLLLYGYTF. CDR3 DNA: TGTGCCAGCGCCGGTGCGGGGCTACTTCTCTATGGCTACACCTTC.